These 4 T cell receptor beta chains originate from one sample sequenced in a study of T cells after yellow fever vaccination (dated by TCRdb to between 2018 and 2021). The treatment or condition label, read with the paper, signifies: live attenuated yellow fever vaccine strain. The library was made by 5' RACE. The sample was run on an Illumina HiSeq 2500. The public reads were quality trimmed at Q25 with fastp and then assembled into clones with MiXCR by TCRdb, keeping productive beta chains. Duplicate CDR3 protein sequences are folded into a single record with the most common DNA and genes. The sample includes hundreds of thousands of distinct CDR3 sequences, with about 14% observed a single time. The ten most abundant clones make up about 14% of the sample. The source material was PBMCs, sampled on the day of the yellow fever booster vaccination. All receptors come from a man aged 25-40 years who received the YFV17D yellow fever vaccine.

This clonotype was seen at least ten times. The rearrangement uses TRBV27 and TRBJ1-2; D is unresolved. Trimming took off 3 bases at V and 2 bases at J, with 7 bases between the two ends. The CDR3 sequence is 13 residues long. The V gene's germline CDR1 is MNHEY and CDR2 SMNVEV (reference sequence). The CDR3 loop is CASSFSQNYGYTF. The CDR3 DNA is TGTGCCAGCAGTTTTTCGCAGAACTATGGCTACACCTTC.

This clonotype appeared a few times. The chain employs TRBV6-1 and TRBJ1-4, with 8 bases that match TRBD1. The CDR3 spans 14 residues. The V and J ends lost 6 bases and 8 bases, in that order; junction bases with no gene match: 8. Germline V gene data show CDR1 as MNHNS and CDR2 as SASEGT. CDR3 DNA: TGTGCCAGCAGCATTAACAGGGGGGGAGAAAAACTGTTTTTT. Translated: CASSINRGGEKLFF.

This clonotype was detected only a few times. The CDR3, as DNA: TGTGCCAGCACCAAATGGGGATCCTCTGGGGCCAACGTCCTGACTTTC. Protein: CASTKWGSSGANVLTF. The chain has TRBV11-2 and TRBJ2-6; D uncertain. Trimming pared 7 bases from V and 0 bases from J, leaving 13 bases between. There are 16 residues in the CDR3. Germline lookup yields CDR1 SGHAT and CDR2 FQNNGV.

This clonotype was seen more than once but under ten times. The V gene is TRBV6-1, the J gene TRBJ1-1; D not resolved. Germline V gene data show CDR1 as MNHNS and CDR2 as SASEGT. V was shortened by 10 bases and J by 0 bases, with 15 bases between the two germline ends. This CDR3 spans 14 amino acids. The CDR3 DNA reads TGTGCCACGGGAGGACTACAACTGAACACTGAAGCTTTCTTT. It yields the protein CATGGLQLNTEAFF.